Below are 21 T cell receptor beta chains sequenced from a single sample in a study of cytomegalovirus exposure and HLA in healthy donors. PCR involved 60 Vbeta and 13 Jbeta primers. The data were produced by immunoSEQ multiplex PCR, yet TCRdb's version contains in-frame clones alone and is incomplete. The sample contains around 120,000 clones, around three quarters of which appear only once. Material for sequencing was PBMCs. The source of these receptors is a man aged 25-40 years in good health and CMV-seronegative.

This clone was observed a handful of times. The CDR3 here is CASSLHRGTGELFF. CDR3 bases: TGTGCCAGCAGTCTCCACAGGGGCACCGGGGAGCTGTTTTTT. This chain uses TRBV6-1 with TRBJ2-2, with 7 bases matching TRBD1. Germline-derived CDR1 and CDR2 are MNHNS and SASEGT. CDR3 length equals 14 residues. J lost 4 bases, V lost 5 bases, and 4 bases had no gene match.

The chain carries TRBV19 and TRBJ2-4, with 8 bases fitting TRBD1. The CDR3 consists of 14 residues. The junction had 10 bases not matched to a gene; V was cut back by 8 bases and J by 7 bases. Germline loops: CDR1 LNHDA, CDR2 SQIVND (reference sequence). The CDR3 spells CASQKETGVNIQYF. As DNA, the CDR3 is TGTGCCAGTCAAAAGGAGACAGGGGTGAACATTCAGTACTTC.

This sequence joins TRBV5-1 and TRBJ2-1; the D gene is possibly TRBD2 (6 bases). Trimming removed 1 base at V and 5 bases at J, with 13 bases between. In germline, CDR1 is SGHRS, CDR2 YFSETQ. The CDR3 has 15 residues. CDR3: CASSLTAGRNNEQFF. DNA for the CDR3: TGCGCCAGCAGCTTGACAGCGGGCAGGAACAATGAGCAGTTCTTC.

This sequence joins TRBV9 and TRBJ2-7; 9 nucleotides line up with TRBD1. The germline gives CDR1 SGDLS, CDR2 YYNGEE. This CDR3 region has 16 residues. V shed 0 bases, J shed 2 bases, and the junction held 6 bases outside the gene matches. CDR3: CASSVGSGTGPYEQYF. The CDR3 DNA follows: TGTGCCAGCAGCGTAGGCTCCGGGACAGGGCCCTACGAGCAGTACTTC.

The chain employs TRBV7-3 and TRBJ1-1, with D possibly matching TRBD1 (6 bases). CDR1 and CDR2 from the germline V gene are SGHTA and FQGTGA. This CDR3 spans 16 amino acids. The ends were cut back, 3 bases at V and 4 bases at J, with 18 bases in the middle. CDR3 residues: CASSFLTGFGVTEAFF. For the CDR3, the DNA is TGTGCCAGCAGCTTCCTAACAGGGTTCGGGGTCACTGAAGCTTTCTTT. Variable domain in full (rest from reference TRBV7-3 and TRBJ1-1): GAGVSQTPSNKVTEKGKYVELRCDPISGHTALYWYRQSLGQGPEFLIYFQGTGAADDSGLPNDRFFAVRPEGSVSTLKIQRTERGDSAVYLCASSFLTGFGVTEAFFGQGTRLTVV.

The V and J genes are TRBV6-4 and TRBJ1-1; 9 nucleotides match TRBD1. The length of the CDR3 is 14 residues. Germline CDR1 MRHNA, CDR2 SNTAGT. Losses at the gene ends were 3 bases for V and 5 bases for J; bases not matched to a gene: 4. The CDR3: CASSEDRGLTEAFF. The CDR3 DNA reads TGTGCCAGCAGTGAGGACAGGGGTTTGACTGAAGCTTTCTTT.

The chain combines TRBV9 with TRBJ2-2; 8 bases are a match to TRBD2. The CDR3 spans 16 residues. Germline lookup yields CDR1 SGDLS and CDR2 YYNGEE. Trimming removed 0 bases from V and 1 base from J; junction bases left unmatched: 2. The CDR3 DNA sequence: TGTGCCAGCAGCGTAGCGGGGGGGAGGAACACCGGGGAGCTGTTTTTT. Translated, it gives CASSVAGGRNTGELFF. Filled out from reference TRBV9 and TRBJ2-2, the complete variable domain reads DSGVTQTPKHLITATGQRVTLRCSPRSGDLSVYWYQQSLDQGLQFLIQYYNGEERAKGNILERFSAQQFPDLHSELNLSSLELGDSALYFCASSVAGGRNTGELFFGEGSRLTVL.

CDR3 nucleotides: TGTGCCAGCAGTTTAACTCGGCTAGCGGACGAGCAGTACTTC. Its translation: CASSLTRLADEQYF. The chain is built from TRBV28 and TRBJ2-7; 7 nucleotides agree with TRBD2. CDR1 is MDHEN and CDR2 is SYDVKM in the germline V gene. Trimming took 2 bases from V and 5 from J; bases not matched to a gene: 6. This CDR3 is built from 14 residues. Full variable domain (remainder filled in from reference TRBV28 and TRBJ2-7): DVKVTQSSRYLVKRTGEKVFLECVQDMDHENMFWYRQDPGLGLRLIYFSYDVKMKEKGDIPEGYSVSREKKERFSLILESASTNQTSMYLCASSLTRLADEQYFGPGTRLTVT.

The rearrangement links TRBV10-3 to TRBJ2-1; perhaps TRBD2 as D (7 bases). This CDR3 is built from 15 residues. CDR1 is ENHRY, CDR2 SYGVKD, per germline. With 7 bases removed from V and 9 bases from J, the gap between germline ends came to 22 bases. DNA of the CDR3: TGTGCCATCACCGGCGGGAGTGGGGTACAGGGTGAGCAGTTCTTC. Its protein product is CAITGGSGVQGEQFF.

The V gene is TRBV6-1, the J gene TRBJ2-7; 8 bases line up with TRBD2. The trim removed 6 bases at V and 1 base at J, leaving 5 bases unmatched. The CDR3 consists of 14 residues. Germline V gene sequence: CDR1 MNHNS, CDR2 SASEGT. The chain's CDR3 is CASRELAVSYEQYF. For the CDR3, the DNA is TGTGCCAGCAGGGAACTAGCGGTGTCCTACGAGCAGTACTTC.

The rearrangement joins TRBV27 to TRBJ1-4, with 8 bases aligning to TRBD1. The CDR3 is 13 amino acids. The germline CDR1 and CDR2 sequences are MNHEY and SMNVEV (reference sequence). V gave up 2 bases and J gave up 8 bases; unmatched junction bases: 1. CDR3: CASSLNRGEKLFF. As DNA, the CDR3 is TGTGCCAGCAGTTTAAACAGGGGGGAAAAACTGTTTTTT.

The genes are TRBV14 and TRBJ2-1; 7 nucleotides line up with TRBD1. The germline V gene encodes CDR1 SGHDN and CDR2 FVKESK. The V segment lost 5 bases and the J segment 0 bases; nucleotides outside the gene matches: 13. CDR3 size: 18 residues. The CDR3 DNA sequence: TGTGCCAGCAGCTCCGTCCCGGGACAGCTATCCTCCTACAATGAGCAGTTCTTC. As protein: CASSSVPGQLSSYNEQFF.

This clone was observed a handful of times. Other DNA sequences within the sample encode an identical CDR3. CDR3 in DNA: TGTGCCAGCAGTGGCGGGGGTGAAACAGATACGCAGTATTTT. Its protein is CASSGGGETDTQYF. The chain has TRBV6-4 and TRBJ2-3; TRBD2 agrees at 7 bases. V shed 4 bases and J 3 bases; nucleotides not matched to a gene: 4. Per germline, CDR1 MRHNA and CDR2 SNTAGT. The CDR3 extends over 14 amino acids.

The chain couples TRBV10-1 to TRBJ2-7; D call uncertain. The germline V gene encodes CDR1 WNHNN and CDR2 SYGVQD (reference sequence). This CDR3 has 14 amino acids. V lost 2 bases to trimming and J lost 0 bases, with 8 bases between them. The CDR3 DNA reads TGCGCCAGCAGTGAGGGCAGGAACTCCTACGAGCAGTACTTC. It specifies CASSEGRNSYEQYF.

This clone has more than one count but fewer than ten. CDR3 region: CASSEGGQSNQPQHF. The CDR3 coding sequence is TGTGCCAGCAGTGAAGGGGGACAGTCCAATCAGCCCCAGCATTTT. V and J are TRBV2 and TRBJ1-5, with TRBD1 matching over 7 bases. The germline V gene encodes CDR1 SNHLY and CDR2 FYNNEI. V shed 1 base, J shed 3 bases, and the junction held 3 bases outside the gene matches. CDR3 size: 15 residues.

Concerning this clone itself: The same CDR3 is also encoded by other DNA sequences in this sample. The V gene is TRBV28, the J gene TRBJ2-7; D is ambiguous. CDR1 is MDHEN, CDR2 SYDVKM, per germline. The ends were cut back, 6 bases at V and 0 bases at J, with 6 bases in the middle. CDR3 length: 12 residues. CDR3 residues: CASSLSSYEQYF. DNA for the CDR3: TGTGCCAGCAGCCTGAGCTCCTACGAGCAGTACTTC.

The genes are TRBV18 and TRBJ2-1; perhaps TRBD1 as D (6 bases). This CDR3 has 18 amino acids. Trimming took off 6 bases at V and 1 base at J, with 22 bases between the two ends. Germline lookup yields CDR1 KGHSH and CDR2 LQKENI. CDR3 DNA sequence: TGTGCCAGCTCCCTAAGATCAGGAAATCAGGGGTCCTACAATGAGCAGTTCTTC. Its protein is CASSLRSGNQGSYNEQFF.

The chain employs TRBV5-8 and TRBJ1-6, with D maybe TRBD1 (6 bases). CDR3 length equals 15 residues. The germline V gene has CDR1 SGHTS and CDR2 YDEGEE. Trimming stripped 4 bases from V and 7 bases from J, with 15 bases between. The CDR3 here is CASSPRGTTNSPLHF. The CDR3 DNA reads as TGTGCCAGCAGCCCGCGGGGGACAACGAATTCACCCCTCCACTTT.

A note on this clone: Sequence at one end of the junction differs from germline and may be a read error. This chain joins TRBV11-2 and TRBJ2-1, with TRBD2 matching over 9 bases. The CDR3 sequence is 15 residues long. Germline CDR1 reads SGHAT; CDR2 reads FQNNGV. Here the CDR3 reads CAGSARLAVYNEQFF. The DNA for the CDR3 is TGTGCCGGCAGCGCCCGACTAGCGGTTTACAATGAGCAGTTCTTC.

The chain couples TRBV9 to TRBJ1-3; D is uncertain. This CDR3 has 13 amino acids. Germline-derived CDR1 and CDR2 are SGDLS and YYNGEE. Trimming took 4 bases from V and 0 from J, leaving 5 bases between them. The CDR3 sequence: CASSSHSGNTIYF. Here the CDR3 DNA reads TGTGCCAGCAGCTCCCACTCTGGAAACACCATATATTTT.

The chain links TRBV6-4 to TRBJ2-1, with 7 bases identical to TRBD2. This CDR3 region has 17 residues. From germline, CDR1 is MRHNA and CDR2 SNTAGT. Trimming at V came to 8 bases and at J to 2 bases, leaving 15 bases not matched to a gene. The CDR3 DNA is TGTGCCAGCTGTGTCATGCGGGAGTTTTGCACCTACAATGAGCAGTTCTTC. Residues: CASCVMREFCTYNEQFF.